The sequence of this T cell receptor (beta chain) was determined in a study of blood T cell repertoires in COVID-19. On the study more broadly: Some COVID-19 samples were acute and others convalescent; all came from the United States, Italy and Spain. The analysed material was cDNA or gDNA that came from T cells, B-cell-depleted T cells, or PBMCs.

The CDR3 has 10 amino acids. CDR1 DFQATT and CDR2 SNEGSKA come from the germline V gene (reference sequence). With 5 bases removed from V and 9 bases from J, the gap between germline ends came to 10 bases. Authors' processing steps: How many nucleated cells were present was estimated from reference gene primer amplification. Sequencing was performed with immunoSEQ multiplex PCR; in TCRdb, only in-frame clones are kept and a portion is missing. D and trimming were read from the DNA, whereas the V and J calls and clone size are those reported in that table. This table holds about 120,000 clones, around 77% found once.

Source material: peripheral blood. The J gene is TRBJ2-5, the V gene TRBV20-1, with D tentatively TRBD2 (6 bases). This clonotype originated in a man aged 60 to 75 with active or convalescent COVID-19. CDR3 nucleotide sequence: TGCAGTGCTCCCGGGGAGGCCCAGTACTTC. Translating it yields CSAPGEAQYF.